The 17 T cell receptor beta chains below all came from one sample that was sequenced in a study of blood T cell repertoires in COVID-19. Sequencing was performed with immunoSEQ multiplex PCR; in TCRdb, only in-frame clones are kept and a portion is missing. The repertoire holds about 240,000 clones, with over 75% as singletons. Source material: peripheral blood. These receptors were obtained from a man aged 25 to 40 who had recovered from COVID-19.

The chain is built from TRBV5-1 and TRBJ2-7; perhaps TRBD1 as D (5 bases). The CDR3 is 13 amino acids. Trimming took off 3 bases at V and 0 bases at J, with 7 bases between the two ends. The germline V gene has CDR1 SGHRS and CDR2 YFSETQ. The CDR3 is CASSSDNSYEQYF. The CDR3 DNA reads as TGCGCCAGCAGCTCGGACAACTCCTACGAGCAGTACTTC. Complete variable domain (other parts from reference TRBV5-1 and TRBJ2-7): KAGVTQTPRYLIKTRGQQVTLSCSPISGHRSVSWYQQTPGQGLQFLFEYFSETQRNKGNFPGRFSGRQFSNSRSEMNVSTLELGDSALYLCASSSDNSYEQYFGPGTRLTVT.

V is TRBV3-1 (or the pseudogene TRBV3-2) and J is TRBJ2-5; TRBD2 might be the D (6 bases). Trimming took off 4 bases at V and 0 bases at J, with 12 bases between the two ends. The germline V gene encodes CDR1 LGHDT and CDR2 YNNKEL (reference sequence). The CDR3 length is 15 residues. CDR3 sequence reads: CASSRGDRNQETQYF. The DNA for the CDR3 is TGTGCCAGCAGCCGCGGGGACCGCAACCAAGAGACCCAGTACTTC.

This chain joins TRBV27 and TRBJ1-2, with 10 bases aligning to TRBD1. Germline loops: CDR1 MNHEY, CDR2 SMNVEV (reference sequence). With 4 bases clipped from V and 4 bases from J, the junction kept 9 bases outside the gene matches. The CDR3 spans 16 residues. The CDR3 DNA reads TGTGCCAGCAGTTCAACGGGGGACAGGGGTTCCTATGGCTACACCTTC. It specifies CASSSTGDRGSYGYTF.

This sequence joins TRBV27 and TRBJ2-7; 8 bases match TRBD1. V shed 11 bases and J 5 bases; nucleotides not matched to a gene: 8. This CDR3 contains 12 residues. Germline lookup yields CDR1 MNHEY and CDR2 SMNVEV (reference sequence). The CDR3 DNA follows: TGTGCCTCATCGACAGGGGCCCACGAGCAGTACTTC. Protein product: CASSTGAHEQYF.

This clone was recorded a few times. The rearrangement joins TRBV13 to TRBJ1-4, with 8 bases lining up with TRBD1. The CDR3 is 16 residues long. Germline CDR1 is PRHDT and CDR2 is FYEKMQ (reference sequence). Trimming took 6 bases from V and 7 from J; bases not matched to a gene: 13. For the CDR3, the DNA is TGTGCCAGCAGACACCGACGCAGGGGGCTCGGTGAAAAACTGTTTTTT. This codes for CASRHRRRGLGEKLFF.

The chain uses TRBV29-1 and TRBJ1-4, with 8 bases fitting TRBD1. The length of the CDR3 is 15 residues. CDR1 SQVTM and CDR2 ANQGSEA come from the germline V gene. Trimming removed 4 bases from V and 7 bases from J; junction bases left unmatched: 11. This CDR3 reads CSVGSTGGVGEKLFF. The CDR3 DNA reads TGCAGCGTTGGATCAACAGGGGGAGTAGGTGAAAAACTGTTTTTT.

This rearrangement joins TRBV9 to TRBJ1-4; D is ambiguous. This CDR3 comprises 17 residues. Trimming removed 3 bases from V and 0 bases from J, with 15 bases in between. CDR1 and CDR2 from the germline V gene are SGDLS and YYNGEE. For the CDR3, the DNA is TGTGCCAGCAGCGCCGAACCAACGCGGGCAACTAATGAAAAACTGTTTTTT. Protein: CASSAEPTRATNEKLFF.

The chain carries TRBV24-1 and TRBJ1-2, with D possibly being TRBD1 (6 bases). This CDR3 is built from 13 residues. Trimming cost V 4 bases and J 8 bases, with 13 bases left between them. Germline assignment: CDR1 KGHDR and CDR2 SFDVKD. CDR3 bases: TGTGCCACCAGTGAACCGGGGGGCTCGGGCTACACCTTC. Translated, it gives CATSEPGGSGYTF.

CDR3 residues: CASSLDGTLELGYEQYF. The CDR3 DNA reads TGCGCCAGCAGCTTGGATGGGACACTGGAATTGGGCTACGAGCAGTACTTC. This chain connects TRBV5-1 to TRBJ2-7; D perhaps matches TRBD1 (6 bases). This CDR3 has 17 residues. The germline V gene has CDR1 SGHRS and CDR2 YFSETQ. The V and J ends lost 0 bases and 3 bases respectively, with 19 bases between them.

This clone occurred a few times. The chain employs TRBV3-1 (or the pseudogene TRBV3-2) and TRBJ1-3, with 7 bases lining up with TRBD1. The CDR3 is 16 amino acids. Germline trimming cut 1 base from V and 2 bases from J; bases unmatched to any gene: 5. Germline lookup yields CDR1 LGHDT and CDR2 YNNKEL (reference sequence). The CDR3 coding sequence is TGTGCCAGCAGCCAAGGGCAGGGGGGAGCTGGAAACACCATATATTTT. This translates into CASSQGQGGAGNTIYF.

This clone showed up just once. The chain couples TRBV2 to TRBJ1-2, with a tentative D call TRBD1 (5 bases). Germline loops: CDR1 SNHLY, CDR2 FYNNEI. With 6 bases removed from V and 2 bases from J, the gap between germline ends came to 10 bases. CDR3 length: 13 amino acids. The CDR3 loop reads CASRGLTNYGYTF. As DNA, the CDR3 is TGTGCCAGCAGGGGACTTACCAACTATGGCTACACCTTC. Complete variable domain (other parts from reference TRBV2 and TRBJ1-2): EPEVTQTPSHQVTQMGQEVILRCVPISNHLYFYWYRQILGQKVEFLVSFYNNEISEKSEIFDDQFSVERPDGSNFTLKIRSTKLEDSAMYFCASRGLTNYGYTFGSGTRLTVV.

The chain is built from TRBV29-1 and TRBJ2-2; TRBD2 is a possible D gene (5 bases). The CDR3 extends over 14 amino acids. The V end was cut by 2 bases, the J end by 7 bases, with 14 bases between. Germline V gives CDR1 SQVTM, CDR2 ANQGSEA. CDR3 DNA sequence: TGCAGCGTTGAATCGGGTGCTCGGGGCGGGGAGCTGTTTTTT. Protein sequence: CSVESGARGGELFF.

V and J are TRBV6-5 and TRBJ2-7; the D gene is possibly TRBD2 (5 bases). CDR1 is MNHEY, CDR2 SVGAGI, per germline. The V end lost 4 bases, the J end lost 4 bases, and 14 bases lay between the germline ends. The CDR3 spans 14 residues. The CDR3 reads CASSFVGVGYEQYF. CDR3 bases: TGTGCCAGCAGTTTCGTCGGGGTGGGGTACGAGCAGTACTTC.

The chain couples TRBV27 to TRBJ2-2; TRBD1 matches 10 bases. The CDR3 is made up of 16 amino acids. Germline values: CDR1 MNHEY, CDR2 SMNVEV (reference sequence). The J segment lost 6 bases and the V segment lost 3 bases, leaving 7 bases of the junction unmatched. The CDR3, as DNA: TGTGCCAGCAGTTTTGACAGGGGGCCTCTCTCCGGGGAGCTGTTTTTT. Its translation: CASSFDRGPLSGELFF.

This chain joins TRBV29-1 and TRBJ2-3; 15 bases match TRBD2. Trimming cost V 3 bases and J 6 bases; bases outside gene matches: 4. Germline V gene sequence: CDR1 SQVTM, CDR2 ANQGSEA. This CDR3 contains 15 residues. CDR3 DNA sequence: TGCAGCGTTGATGGGACTAGCGGGGGGAGCGATACGCAGTATTTT. Translating gives CSVDGTSGGSDTQYF.

The CDR3 DNA sequence: TGTGCCAGCAGTGAAGTATTGGCCAAAAACATTCAGTACTTC. As protein: CASSEVLAKNIQYF. The chain couples TRBV6-1 to TRBJ2-4, with D hard to call. Germline CDR1 is MNHNS and CDR2 is SASEGT. The CDR3 has 14 amino acids. V dropped 1 base and J dropped 1 base, with 5 bases sitting between them.

The chain links TRBV28 to TRBJ1-6, with 9 bases fitting TRBD1. Germline V gene sequence: CDR1 MDHEN, CDR2 SYDVKM. This CDR3 is built from 14 residues. J lost 6 bases, V lost 3 bases, and 0 bases had no gene match. CDR3 DNA: TGTGCCAGCAGTTTGGGACAGGGTAATTCACCCCTCCACTTT. This encodes CASSLGQGNSPLHF.